This T cell receptor (beta chain) was documented in a study of cytomegalovirus exposure and HLA in healthy donors. Overall study results and limits: Available immune exposure information covered CMV serostatus only.

As regards this clone: Its specificity is unknown.

The CDR3 contains 12 residues. V was clipped by 0 bases and J by 10 bases, with 9 bases between them. Germline loops: CDR1 SGHAT, CDR2 FQNNGV. A multiplex PCR was run with 60 Vbeta primers and 13 Jbeta primers. The repertoire was sequenced with immunoSEQ multiplex PCR; TCRdb's copy has only in-frame clones and lacks some. This table holds about 120,000 clones, roughly 80% found once. Sequenced: PBMCs. The rearrangement uses TRBV11-2 and TRBJ1-1; possible D gene TRBD1, 5 bases. This clonotype originated in a female donor in good health and CMV-seropositive. Here the CDR3 DNA reads TGTGCCAGCAGCTTAGAGGGGGGAGCAGCTTTCTTT. Amino acid sequence: CASSLEGGAAFF. Variable domain in full (rest from reference TRBV11-2 and TRBJ1-1): EAGVAQSPRYKIIEKRQSVAFWCNPISGHATLYWYQQILGQGPKLLIQFQNNGVVDDSQLPKDRFSAERLKGVDSTLKIQPAKLEDSAVYLCASSLEGGAAFFGQGTRLTVV.